These T cell receptor beta chains were read from a single sample in a study of blood T cell repertoires in COVID-19. Produced via immunoSEQ multiplex PCR; TCRdb's table is partial and in-frame only. The table has 200,000 to 250,000 clones, roughly 89% seen once. Material: PBMCs or T cells enriched from blood (not recorded which). These receptors came from a man between 25 and 39 years old who had been exposed to COVID-19. CDR3s include the opening cysteine and the closing phenylalanine or tryptophan. Fields, in order: D gene, J gene, V gene, clone size, CDR3 protein, CDR3 DNA. A D gene is named only where the DNA matches it firmly. Not every row has a clone size; where given, it reads once, few, many or a size class.

TRBD1 | TRBJ1-1 | TRBV2 | - | CASREQGGNTEAFF | TGTGCCAGCAGAGAACAGGGGGGGAACACTGAAGCTTTCTTT
- | TRBJ2-6 | TRBV10-3 | - | CAISEGQTSGANVLTF | TGTGCCATCAGTGAGGGACAGACCTCTGGGGCCAACGTCCTGACTTTC
- | TRBJ1-6 | TRBV12-3/TRBV12-4 | - | CASSGEEDSPLHF | TGTGCCAGCAGCGGAGAGGAAGATTCACCCCTCCACTTT
TRBD1 | TRBJ1-1 | TRBV19 | - | CASYNRGALAWTEAFF | TGTGCCAGTTATAACAGGGGGGCCCTGGCATGGACTGAAGCTTTCTTT
- | TRBJ2-7 | TRBV12-2 | - | CASRLTGYEQYF | TGTGCAAGTCGCTTAACAGGGTACGAGCAGTACTTC
TRBD1 | TRBJ2-1 | TRBV27 | - | CASSSGFGTGQFF | TGTGCCAGCAGTTCCGGATTTGGGACAGGGCAGTTCTTC
TRBD1 | TRBJ1-6 | TRBV19 | - | CASSIAQGESPLHF | TGTGCCAGTAGTATAGCCCAGGGGGAGTCACCCCTCCACTTT
TRBD1 | TRBJ1-4 | TRBV30 | few | CAWSPLTPGTGDEKLFF | TGTGCCTGGAGCCCATTGACCCCCGGGACAGGGGATGAAAAACTGTTTTTT
- | TRBJ1-6 | TRBV11-2 | - | CASSLEGRGRSPLHF | TGTGCCAGCAGCTTAGAAGGCCGCGGTCGTTCACCCCTCCACTTT
- | TRBJ1-5 | TRBV5-6 | - | CASSFGGGHQPQHF | TGTGCCAGCAGCTTCGGGGGTGGGCATCAGCCCCAGCATTTT
TRBD2 | TRBJ2-1 | TRBV5-4 | - | CASSQGLAGRDNEQFF | TGTGCCAGCAGCCAGGGACTAGCGGGGCGGGATAATGAGCAGTTCTTC
TRBD2 | TRBJ2-1 | TRBV7-9 | - | CASSLARGGSYNEQFF | TGTGCCAGCAGCTTAGCGCGGGGGGGCTCCTACAATGAGCAGTTCTTC
TRBD1 | TRBJ1-5 | TRBV5-4 | - | CASSSSGGQPQHF | TGTGCCAGCAGCTCATCAGGGGGTCAGCCCCAGCATTTT
TRBD2 | TRBJ2-1 | TRBV19 | once | CASSFSPGLAGGLNEQFF | TGTGCCAGTAGTTTTTCTCCGGGACTAGCGGGGGGGCTAAATGAGCAGTTCTTC
TRBD1 | TRBJ1-1 | TRBV5-4 | - | CASSTWTGVNTEAFF | TGTGCCAGCAGCACCTGGACAGGAGTGAACACTGAAGCTTTCTTT
TRBD1 | TRBJ1-6 | TRBV4-1 | - | CASSQDDRGWDSPLHF | TGCGCCAGCAGCCAAGATGACAGGGGGTGGGATTCACCCCTCCACTTT
- | TRBJ1-4 | TRBV10-1 | - | CASSETTAVNEKLFF | TGCGCCAGCAGTGAGACAACAGCCGTTAATGAAAAACTGTTTTTT
- | TRBJ2-5 | TRBV4-1 | - | CASSQEGTGKQETQYF | TGCGCCAGCAGCCAAGAAGGAACCGGGAAACAAGAGACCCAGTACTTC
- | TRBJ2-7 | TRBV12-3/TRBV12-4 | - | CASSLGATYEQYF | TGTGCCAGCAGTTTGGGAGCGACCTACGAGCAGTACTTC
TRBD1 | TRBJ1-6 | TRBV20-1 | - | CSASGTGEVGDDNSPLHF | TGCAGTGCTAGTGGGACAGGGGAAGTTGGGGATGATAATTCACCCCTCCACTTT
- | TRBJ1-2 | TRBV7-8 | - | CASSNPPGQLNYGYTF | TGTGCCAGCAGCAATCCCCCGGGACAATTAAACTATGGCTACACCTTC
- | TRBJ2-7 | TRBV7-9 | few | CASRAGGPNEQYF | TGTGCCAGCAGAGCAGGGGGGCCTAACGAGCAGTACTTC
TRBD2 | TRBJ2-7 | TRBV4-1 | - | CASSPPGTSGDEQYF | TGCGCCAGCAGCCCACCCGGGACTAGCGGGGACGAGCAGTACTTC
- | TRBJ1-4 | TRBV19 | - | CASSIGGGAREKLFF | TGTGCCAGTAGTATAGGAGGGGGGGCGCGTGAAAAACTGTTTTTT
- | TRBJ1-4 | TRBV5-8 | - | CASSLSGFSVIYEKLFF | TGTGCCAGCAGCTTGTCAGGGTTTTCGGTCATATATGAAAAACTGTTTTTT
- | TRBJ2-7 | TRBV19 | - | CASSQDRSIYEQYF | TGTGCCAGTAGCCAGGACAGATCTATCTACGAGCAGTACTTC
TRBD1 | TRBJ2-7 | TRBV6-4 | - | CASSENRGSEQYF | TGTGCCAGCAGTGAGAACAGGGGGTCCGAGCAGTACTTC
TRBD1 | TRBJ1-6 | TRBV25-1 | - | CASSDGDRVNSPLHF | TGTGCCAGCAGTGATGGGGACAGAGTCAATTCACCCCTCCACTTT
- | TRBJ2-5 | TRBV3-1/TRBV3-2 | - | CASSRPSGETQYF | TGTGCCAGCAGCCGACCCTCGGGAGAGACCCAGTACTTC
TRBD2 | TRBJ2-7 | TRBV3-1/TRBV3-2 | - | CASSQDMGLAGGYEQYF | TGTGCCAGCAGCCAAGATATGGGACTAGCGGGGGGCTACGAGCAGTACTTC
- | TRBJ1-1 | TRBV6-5 | - | CAAQGGVMNTEAFF | TGTGCCGCCCAAGGGGGGGTAATGAACACTGAAGCTTTCTTT
- | TRBJ1-5 | TRBV27 | - | CASSFYGQPQHF | TGTGCCAGCAGTTTTTACGGTCAGCCCCAGCATTTT
- | TRBJ2-1 | TRBV5-6 | - | CASSFRGKAINEQFF | TGTGCCAGCAGCTTCAGGGGAAAGGCGATCAATGAGCAGTTCTTC
- | TRBJ2-1 | TRBV7-9 | - | CASSRGTLNEQFF | TGTGCCAGCAGTCGCGGGACTCTCAATGAGCAGTTCTTC
TRBD1 | TRBJ1-2 | TRBV11-1 | - | CASSWDRGDGYTF | TGTGCCAGCAGCTGGGACAGGGGCGACGGCTACACCTTC
- | TRBJ2-7 | TRBV14 | - | CASSQDPWFPAGYEQYF | TGTGCCAGCAGCCAAGATCCGTGGTTTCCTGCGGGGTACGAGCAGTACTTC
TRBD1 | TRBJ1-6 | TRBV5-1 | - | CASSSQGDRFNSPLHF | TGCGCCAGCAGCTCCCAAGGGGACAGGTTCAATTCACCCCTCCACTTT
- | TRBJ1-2 | TRBV21-1 | - | CASSRRRVGKFCDGYTF | TGTGCCAGCAGCCGTCGTCGGGTAGGTAAATTTTGCGATGGCTACACCTTC
TRBD2 | TRBJ2-5 | TRBV23-1 | - | CASSQAANLLATFQETQYF | TGCGCCAGCAGTCAGGCTGCGAATTTACTAGCGACCTTCCAAGAGACCCAGTACTTC
- | TRBJ2-3 | TRBV7-3 | once | CASSLNGPRGGTDTQYF | TGTGCCAGCAGCCTAAATGGGCCCAGGGGTGGCACAGATACGCAGTATTTT
TRBD2 | TRBJ2-7 | TRBV7-8 | - | CASSSVEGLAGKSSYEQYF | TGTGCCAGCAGCTCGGTAGAGGGCTTAGCGGGGAAAAGCTCCTACGAGCAGTACTTC
- | TRBJ2-5 | TRBV7-9 | - | CASSRPRGRETQYF | TGTGCCAGCAGTCGTCCCAGGGGGAGGGAGACCCAGTACTTC
- | TRBJ2-7 | TRBV3-1/TRBV3-2 | - | CASSPSNGGGGLTYEQYF | TGTGCCAGCAGCCCCTCAAACGGAGGGGGCGGGCTAACCTACGAGCAGTACTTC
TRBD2 | TRBJ2-3 | TRBV11-3 | once | CASSSRTSRDTQYF | TGTGCCAGCAGCTCAAGGACTAGCAGGGATACGCAGTATTTT
- | TRBJ1-3 | TRBV7-7 | - | CATPAGPDDSLSGNTIYF | TGTGCCACCCCAGCGGGGCCCGATGACAGCCTCTCTGGAAACACCATATATTTT
TRBD2 | TRBJ2-2 | TRBV4-1 | - | CASSRGLAGEAGELFF | TGCGCCAGCAGCCGGGGACTAGCGGGGGAGGCCGGGGAGCTGTTTTTT
TRBD2 | TRBJ2-1 | TRBV2 | - | CASSATSGGADEQFF | TGTGCCAGCAGCGCAACTAGCGGGGGGGCCGATGAGCAGTTCTTC
TRBD2 | TRBJ2-3 | TRBV4-1 | - | CASSRGASGAHTDTQYF | TGCGCCAGCAGCCGTGGGGCTAGCGGGGCCCACACAGATACGCAGTATTTT
TRBD2 | TRBJ2-2 | TRBV7-8 | - | CASSLGGIGLAANTGELFF | TGTGCCAGCAGCTTAGGAGGTATCGGACTAGCGGCGAACACCGGGGAGCTGTTTTTT
- | TRBJ1-4 | TRBV21-1 | - | CASSPHLGHDPRGLFF | TGTGCCAGCAGCCCACATCTGGGACACGACCCCCGAGGACTGTTTTTT